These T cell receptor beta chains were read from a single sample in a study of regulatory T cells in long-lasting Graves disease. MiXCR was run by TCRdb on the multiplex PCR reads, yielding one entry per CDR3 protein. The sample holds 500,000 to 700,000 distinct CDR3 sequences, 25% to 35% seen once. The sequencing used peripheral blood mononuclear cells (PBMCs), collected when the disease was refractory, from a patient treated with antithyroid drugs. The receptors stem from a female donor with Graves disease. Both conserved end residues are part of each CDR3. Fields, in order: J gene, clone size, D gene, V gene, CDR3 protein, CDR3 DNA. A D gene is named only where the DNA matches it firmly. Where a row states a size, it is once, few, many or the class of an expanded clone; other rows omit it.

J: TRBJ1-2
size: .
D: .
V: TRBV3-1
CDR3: CASSQDYGSVWGYTF
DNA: TGTGCCAGCAGCCAAGATTACGGGTCCGTATGGGGCTACACCTTC

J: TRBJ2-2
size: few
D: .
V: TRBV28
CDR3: CASSLDSVTGELFF
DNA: TGTGCCAGCAGTTTAGACAGCGTCACCGGGGAGCTGTTTTTT

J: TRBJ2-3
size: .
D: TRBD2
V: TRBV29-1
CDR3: CSANPTSANRDTQYF
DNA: TGCAGCGCCAACCCGACTAGCGCTAATAGGGATACGCAGTATTTT

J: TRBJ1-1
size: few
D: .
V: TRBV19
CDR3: CASSTGTSAEAFF
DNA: TGTGCCAGTAGTACGGGGACATCTGCTGAAGCTTTCTTT

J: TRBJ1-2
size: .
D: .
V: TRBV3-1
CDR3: CASSQAPGNYGYTF
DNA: TGTGCCAGCAGCCAAGCGCCAGGGAACTATGGCTACACCTTC

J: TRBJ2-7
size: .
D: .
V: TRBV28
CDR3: CASNATGREQYF
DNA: TGTGCCAGCAACGCGACGGGTAGAGAGCAGTACTTC

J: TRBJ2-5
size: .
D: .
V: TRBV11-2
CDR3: CASSLDRRMGTQYF
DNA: TGTGCCAGCAGCCTAGACAGGCGGATGGGGACCCAGTACTTC

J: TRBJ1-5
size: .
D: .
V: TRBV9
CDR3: CASSVLPNQPQHF
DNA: TGTGCCAGCAGCGTACTCCCCAATCAGCCCCAGCATTTT

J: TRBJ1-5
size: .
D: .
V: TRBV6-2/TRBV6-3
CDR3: CASSLRPEISGNQPQHF
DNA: TGTGCCAGCTCCTTAAGGCCCGAAATATCGGGCAATCAGCCCCAGCATTTT

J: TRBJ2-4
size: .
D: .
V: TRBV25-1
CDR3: CASSGWEFDKNIQYF
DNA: TGTGCCAGCAGTGGATGGGAGTTCGACAAAAACATTCAGTACTTC

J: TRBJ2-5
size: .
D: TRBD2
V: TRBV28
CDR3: CASSWGSSGSCRETQYF
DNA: TGTGCCAGCAGTTGGGGATCTAGCGGGAGTTGTAGGGAGACCCAGTACTTC

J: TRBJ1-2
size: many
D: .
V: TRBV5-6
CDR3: CASSLVAIGYTF
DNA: TGTGCCAGCAGCTTGGTGGCGATTGGCTACACCTTC

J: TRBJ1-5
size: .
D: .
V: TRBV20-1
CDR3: CSARRGGQRNQPQHF
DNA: TGCAGTGCTAGACGGGGCGGCCAACGCAATCAGCCCCAGCATTTT

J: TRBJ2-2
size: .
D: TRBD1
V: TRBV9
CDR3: CASSARQGTTGELFF
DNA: TGTGCCAGCAGCGCTCGACAGGGGACGACCGGGGAGCTGTTTTTT

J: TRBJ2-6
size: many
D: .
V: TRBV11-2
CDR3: CASSQDGQGANVLTF
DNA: TGTGCCAGCAGCCAGGACGGGCAAGGGGCCAACGTCCTGACTTTC

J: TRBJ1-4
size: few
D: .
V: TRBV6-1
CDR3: CASSEAFEGPNEKLFF
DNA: TGTGCCAGCAGTGAAGCGTTCGAGGGACCTAATGAAAAACTGTTTTTT

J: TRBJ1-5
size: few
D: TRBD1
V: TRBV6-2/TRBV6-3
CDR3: CASSNRDRPDYSNQPQHF
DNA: TGTGCCAGCAGTAACCGGGACAGACCAGATTATAGCAATCAGCCCCAGCATTTT

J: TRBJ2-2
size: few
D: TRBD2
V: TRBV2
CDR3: CASSGSGITTGELFF
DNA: TGTGCCAGCAGTGGAAGCGGGATCACCACCGGGGAGCTGTTTTTT

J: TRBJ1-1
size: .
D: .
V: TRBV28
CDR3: CASSFAGGFTEAFF
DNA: TGTGCCAGCAGTTTTGCTGGGGGATTCACTGAAGCTTTCTTT

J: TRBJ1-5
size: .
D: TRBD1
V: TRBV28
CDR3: CASSSRTGLGSRPQHF
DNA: TGTGCCAGCAGTTCCCGGACAGGCTTAGGTTCGCGGCCCCAGCATTTT

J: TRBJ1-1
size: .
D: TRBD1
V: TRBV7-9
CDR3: CASSFRGAKQNTEAFF
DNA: TGTGCCAGCAGCTTCAGGGGGGCAAAGCAGAACACTGAAGCTTTCTTT

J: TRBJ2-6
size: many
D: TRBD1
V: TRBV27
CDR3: CASSLSGGGYGANVLTF
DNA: TGTGCCAGCAGTTTATCAGGGGGCGGCTATGGGGCCAACGTCCTGACTTTC

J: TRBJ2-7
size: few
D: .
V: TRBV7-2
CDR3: CASSLGQGGAEQYF
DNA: TGTGCCAGCAGCTTAGGACAAGGGGGGGCCGAGCAGTACTTC

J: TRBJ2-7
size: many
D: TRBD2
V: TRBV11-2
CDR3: CASSPRTSGSYEQYF
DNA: TGTGCCAGCAGCCCGCGGACTAGCGGGAGCTACGAGCAGTACTTC

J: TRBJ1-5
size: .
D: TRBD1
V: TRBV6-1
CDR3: CASSPDRGWYQPQHF
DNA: TGTGCCAGCAGTCCCGACAGGGGGTGGTATCAGCCCCAGCATTTT

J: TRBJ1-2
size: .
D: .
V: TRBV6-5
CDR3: CASSYDRDEGWGYTF
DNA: TGTGCCAGCAGTTACGACCGGGATGAAGGATGGGGCTACACCTTC

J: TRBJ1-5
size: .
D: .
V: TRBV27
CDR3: CASRTNSNNQPQHF
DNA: TGTGCCAGCAGGACGAACAGCAACAATCAGCCCCAGCATTTT

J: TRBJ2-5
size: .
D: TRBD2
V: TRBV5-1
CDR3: CASSLRLADIQETQYF
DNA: TGCGCCAGCAGCCTCCGACTAGCGGATATCCAAGAGACCCAGTACTTC

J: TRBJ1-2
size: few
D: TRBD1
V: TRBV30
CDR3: CAWRGDSSNYGYTF
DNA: TGTGCCTGGAGGGGGGACAGCTCCAACTATGGCTACACCTTC

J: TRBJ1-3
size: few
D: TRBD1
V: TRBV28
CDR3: CASSLPGQGAGNTIYF
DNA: TGTGCCAGCAGTTTACCGGGACAGGGGGCTGGAAACACCATATATTTT

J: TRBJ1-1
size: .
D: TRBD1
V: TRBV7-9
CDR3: CASSTGQGANTEAFF
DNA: TGTGCCAGCAGCACAGGACAGGGCGCGAACACTGAAGCTTTCTTT

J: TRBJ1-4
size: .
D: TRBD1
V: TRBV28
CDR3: CASSQTGDNEKLFF
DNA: TGTGCCAGCAGTCAGACAGGGGATAATGAAAAACTGTTTTTT

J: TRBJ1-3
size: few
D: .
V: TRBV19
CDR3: CASSIGAGNTIYF
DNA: TGTGCCAGTAGTATCGGGGCTGGAAACACCATATATTTT

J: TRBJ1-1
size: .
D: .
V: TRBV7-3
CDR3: CASSPNAGRNTEAFF
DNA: TGTGCCAGCAGCCCAAATGCCGGGCGCAACACTGAAGCTTTCTTT

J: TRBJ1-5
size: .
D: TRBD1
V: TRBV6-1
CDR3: CASSDETGGLNQPQHF
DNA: TGTGCCAGCAGTGACGAGACAGGGGGGCTCAATCAGCCCCAGCATTTT

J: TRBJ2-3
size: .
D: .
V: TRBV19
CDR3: CASSAGVNAQYF
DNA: TGTGCCAGTAGTGCCGGAGTGAATGCGCAGTATTTT

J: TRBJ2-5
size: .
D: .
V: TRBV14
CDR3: CASSQGYRETQYF
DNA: TGTGCCAGCAGCCAAGGTTATCGAGAGACCCAGTACTTC

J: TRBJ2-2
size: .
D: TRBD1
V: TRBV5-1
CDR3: CASSLVTGAEELFF
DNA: TGCGCCAGCAGCTTGGTCACAGGGGCTGAGGAGCTGTTTTTT

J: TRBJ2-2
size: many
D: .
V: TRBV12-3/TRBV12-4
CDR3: CASKLLRTAGELFF
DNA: TGTGCCAGCAAACTATTACGTACAGCCGGGGAGCTGTTTTTT

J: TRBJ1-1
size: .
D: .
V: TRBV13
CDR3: CASSRDSVEAFF
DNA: TGTGCCAGCAGCAGGGACTCCGTTGAAGCTTTCTTT

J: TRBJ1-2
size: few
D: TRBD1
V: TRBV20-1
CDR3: CSATGPTGGTYGYTF
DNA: TGCAGTGCTACCGGGCCCACAGGGGGGACCTATGGCTACACCTTC

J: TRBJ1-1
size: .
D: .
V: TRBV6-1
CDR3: CASSRRGMNTEAFF
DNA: TGTGCCAGCAGTAGGAGGGGCATGAACACTGAAGCTTTCTTT

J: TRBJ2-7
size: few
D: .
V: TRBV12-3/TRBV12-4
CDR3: CASTNPGARTYEQYF
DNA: TGTGCCAGCACCAACCCAGGGGCCCGTACCTACGAGCAGTACTTC

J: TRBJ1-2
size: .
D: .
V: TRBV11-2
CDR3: CASSRHGANGYTF
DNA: TGTGCCAGCAGCCGACATGGGGCGAATGGCTACACCTTC

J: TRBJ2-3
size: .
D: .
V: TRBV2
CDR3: CASSSSLTDTQYF
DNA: TGTGCCAGCAGCTCCAGTCTGACAGATACGCAGTATTTT

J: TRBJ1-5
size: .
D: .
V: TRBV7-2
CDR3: CASSLDLGGSNQPQHF
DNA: TGTGCCAGCAGCTTAGATCTGGGAGGTAGCAATCAGCCCCAGCATTTT

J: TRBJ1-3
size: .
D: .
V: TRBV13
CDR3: CASSESQGSGNTIYF
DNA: TGTGCCAGCAGCGAGTCACAGGGTTCTGGAAACACCATATATTTT

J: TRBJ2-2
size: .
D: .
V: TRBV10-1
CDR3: CASSDGGPGELFF
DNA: TGCGCCAGCAGTGACGGAGGGCCCGGGGAGCTGTTTTTT

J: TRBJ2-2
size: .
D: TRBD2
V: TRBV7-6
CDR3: CASSLDFASGNTGELFF
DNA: TGTGCCAGCAGCTTAGATTTTGCTAGCGGGAACACCGGGGAGCTGTTTTTT

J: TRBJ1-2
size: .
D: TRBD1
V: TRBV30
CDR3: CAWIYRGGYTF
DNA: TGTGCCTGGATCTACAGGGGTGGCTACACCTTC

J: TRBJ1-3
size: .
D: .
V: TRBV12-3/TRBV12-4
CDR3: CASMGRENTIYF
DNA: TGTGCCAGCATGGGGCGTGAAAACACCATATATTTT

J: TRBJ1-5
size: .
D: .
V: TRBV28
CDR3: CASRPLSNQPQHF
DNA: TGTGCCAGCAGACCCCTCTCAAATCAGCCCCAGCATTTT

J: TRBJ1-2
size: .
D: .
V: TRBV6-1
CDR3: CASSEALGYGYTF
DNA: TGTGCCAGCAGTGAAGCCCTGGGCTATGGCTACACCTTC

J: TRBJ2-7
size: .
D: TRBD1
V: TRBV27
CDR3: CASNLPRDRATYEQYF
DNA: TGTGCCAGCAATCTACCCCGGGACAGGGCAACCTACGAGCAGTACTTC

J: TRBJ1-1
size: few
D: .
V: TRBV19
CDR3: CASSAVFTEAFF
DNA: TGTGCCAGTAGCGCAGTCTTCACTGAAGCTTTCTTT

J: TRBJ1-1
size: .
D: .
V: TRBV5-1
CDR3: CASSLGRAANTEAFF
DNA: TGCGCCAGCAGCTTGGGGAGGGCGGCGAACACTGAAGCTTTCTTT